This passage covers 26 T cell receptor beta chains from one sample sequenced in a study of T-cell memory formation after mild COVID-19. TCRdb fed the 5' RACE reads into MiXCR, producing one record per CDR3 protein. The sample has about 210,000 distinct CDR3 sequences, 25% to 35% seen once. What was sequenced was PBMCs or a T cell subset sorted from them (not recorded which). The source of these receptors is an adult woman who had mild COVID-19 (a few samples of this study predate the infection). Cell type and time point are not known.

This clonotype has only a few counts. The gene calls are TRBV20-1 and TRBJ2-2; D call uncertain. The CDR3 runs 13 residues. Looked up from germline, CDR1 is DFQATT and CDR2 is SNEGSKA (reference sequence). The ends were cut back, 4 bases at V and 5 bases at J, with 11 bases in the middle. CDR3 bases: TGCAGTGCTACGCTTAGTGGGACCGGGGAGCTGTTTTTT. It is translated as CSATLSGTGELFF.

The chain employs TRBV12-3 or TRBV12-4 and TRBJ2-1; 16 nucleotides agree with TRBD2. Trimming took 6 bases from V and 7 from J; bases not matched to a gene: 9. This CDR3 has 17 residues. Written as DNA, the CDR3 is TGTGCCAGCAGGGGCGGGACTAGCGGGAGGGCCTGGAATGAGCAGTTCTTC. This encodes CASRGGTSGRAWNEQFF.

Only a few counts were recorded for this clonotype. This sequence joins TRBV30 and TRBJ2-7, with D hard to call. The V end lost 2 bases, the J end lost 2 bases, and 13 bases lay between the germline ends. This CDR3 spans 14 amino acids. Germline V gene lookup returns CDR1 GTSNPN and CDR2 SVGIG (reference sequence). Written as DNA, the CDR3 is TGTGCCTGGAGTCCCCTTTCCAGAGCCTACGAGCAGTACTTC. Protein: CAWSPLSRAYEQYF.

V is TRBV7-9 and J is TRBJ1-2; D not certain. Trimming removed 6 bases at V and 7 bases at J, with 9 bases between. CDR3 length: 11 residues. Looked up from germline, CDR1 is SEHNR and CDR2 is FQNEAQ (reference sequence). The CDR3 spells CASRLDLGYTF. The CDR3 coding sequence is TGTGCCAGCAGGCTGGACCTTGGCTACACCTTC.

This clonotype was seen only a few times. This chain joins TRBV24-1 and TRBJ1-2; no reliable D call. The ends were cut back, 2 bases at V and 2 bases at J, with 8 bases in the middle. The CDR3 loop spans 14 amino acids. In germline, CDR1 is KGHDR, CDR2 SFDVKD. The CDR3 region has the DNA TGTGCCACCAGTGATTGGCGAACAAACTATGGCTACACCTTC. Translating it yields CATSDWRTNYGYTF.

This clonotype appeared a single time. The rearrangement joins TRBV2 to TRBJ2-7; 8 positions agree with TRBD2. Germline assignment: CDR1 SNHLY and CDR2 FYNNEI. J lost 2 bases, V lost 6 bases, and 9 bases had no gene match. The CDR3 totals 15 residues. CDR3: CASRVIAGQAYEQYF. The CDR3, as DNA: TGTGCCAGCAGGGTTATAGCGGGACAAGCCTACGAGCAGTACTTC.

The CDR3, as DNA: TGTGCCAGCAGCCAAGGAGGGTCTAGCGGGAGGGCCCCATACGAGCAGTACTTC. Translating it yields CASSQGGSSGRAPYEQYF. V is TRBV14 and J is TRBJ2-7; 12 nucleotides line up with TRBD2. Trimming removed 1 base from V and 4 bases from J; junction bases left unmatched: 11. The germline V gene encodes CDR1 SGHDN and CDR2 FVKESK. CDR3 size: 18 residues.

This clonotype has more than one count but fewer than ten. The V gene is TRBV5-1, the J gene TRBJ1-1, with D unclear. The CDR3 runs 15 residues. Trimming removed 1 base at V and 1 base at J, with 11 bases between. Per germline, CDR1 SGHRS and CDR2 YFSETQ. This CDR3 reads CASSLLQAKNTEAFF. The DNA of the CDR3 is TGCGCCAGCAGCTTGCTCCAGGCCAAGAACACTGAAGCTTTCTTT.

The chain combines TRBV5-4 with TRBJ1-1; 8 bases align to TRBD1. V was clipped by 4 bases and J by 4 bases; unmatched bases: 12. The CDR3 consists of 16 residues. Germline values: CDR1 SGHNT, CDR2 YYREEE (reference sequence). CDR3 nucleotides: TGTGCCAGCAGCATCGGACAGGGAAGATGGGGCACTGAAGCTTTCTTT. It translates to CASSIGQGRWGTEAFF.

The chain couples TRBV12-3 or TRBV12-4 to TRBJ2-6, with D possibly TRBD1 on 5 matching bases. Trimming removed 5 bases at V and 3 bases at J, with 5 bases between. The CDR3 covers 13 residues. CDR3 loop: CASSTGGANVLTF. The CDR3 DNA sequence: TGTGCCAGCAGTACAGGTGGGGCCAACGTCCTGACTTTC.

This clonotype was counted between two and nine times. The chain is built from TRBV6-2 or TRBV6-3 and TRBJ1-5; D unresolved. This CDR3 has 13 amino acids. Trimming cost V 6 bases and J 5 bases, with 11 bases left between them. Germline CDR1 is MNHEY and CDR2 is SVGEGT. The CDR3 spells CASRLQPDQPQHF. The CDR3 DNA follows: TGTGCCAGCAGGCTCCAGCCCGATCAGCCCCAGCATTTT.

This clonotype was detected only a few times. The rearrangement links TRBV6-2 or TRBV6-3 to TRBJ2-3; the D gene is possibly TRBD2 (6 bases). The V end was cut by 2 bases, the J end by 6 bases, with 12 bases between. The CDR3 covers 14 residues. Germline assignment: CDR1 MNHEY and CDR2 SVGEGT. This CDR3 reads CASSYSGSGDTQYF. The CDR3 nucleotides read TGTGCCAGCAGTTACAGCGGGTCCGGGGATACGCAGTATTTT.

This clonotype was counted only a few times. The rearrangement links TRBV5-1 to TRBJ2-7; TRBD1 matches at 10 bases. Germline CDR1 reads SGHRS; CDR2 reads YFSETQ. The V gene end was trimmed by 4 bases and the J gene end by 4 bases; junction bases not matched to a gene: 8. The CDR3 consists of 15 residues. The CDR3 region has the DNA TGCGCCAGCAGCCACACCCCGGGACAGGGGTACGAGCAGTACTTC. Translated: CASSHTPGQGYEQYF.

The V call is TRBV19, the J call TRBJ2-7; the D gene is possibly TRBD2 (5 bases). The germline V and J ends were trimmed by 3 bases and 6 bases, with 18 bases remaining between them. Per germline, CDR1 LNHDA and CDR2 SQIVND (reference sequence). CDR3 size: 15 residues. This CDR3 is CASSMTPGGSGEQYF. CDR3 nucleotide sequence: TGTGCCAGTAGTATGACCCCTGGTGGGAGCGGCGAGCAGTACTTC. The complete variable domain, with remaining parts taken from reference TRBV19 and TRBJ2-7, reads DGGITQSPKYLFRKEGQNVTLSCEQNLNHDAMYWYRQDPGQGLRLIYYSQIVNDFQKGDIAEGYSVSREKKESFPLTVTSAQKNPTAFYLCASSMTPGGSGEQYFGPGTRLTVT.

This clonotype was seen a handful of times. The chain links TRBV6-2 or TRBV6-3 to TRBJ2-2, with D unclear. Trimming left V 5 bases short and J 6 bases short, with 19 bases between. CDR1 MNHEY and CDR2 SVGEGT come from the germline V gene. CDR3 length equals 16 residues. The CDR3 nucleotides are TGTGCCAGCAGTCTAAGGCAGACCCGCGGTGCCGGGGAGCTGTTTTTT. Translating gives CASSLRQTRGAGELFF.

The rearrangement links TRBV12-5 to TRBJ1-5; the match to TRBD1 covers 7 bases. Per germline, CDR1 LGHNT and CDR2 FRNRAP. There are 16 residues in the CDR3. J lost 1 base, V lost 1 base, and 4 bases had no gene match. The DNA of the CDR3 is TGTGCTAGTGGTTTGGAGGGGGCGGGGAGCAATCAGCCCCAGCATTTT. Its protein is CASGLEGAGSNQPQHF.

This clonotype appeared once. The rearrangement links TRBV5-1 to TRBJ2-2, with D possibly called TRBD1 or TRBD2 (5 bases each). Between the trimmed V and J ends, which lost 0 bases and 1 base, there was a span of 22 bases. This CDR3 contains 20 residues. Germline CDR1 and CDR2: SGHRS and YFSETQ. CDR3 sequence reads: CASSLVVPGAASGNTGELFF. The CDR3 nucleotides are TGCGCCAGCAGCTTGGTCGTCCCCGGGGCCGCTAGTGGGAACACCGGGGAGCTGTTTTTT.

V and J are TRBV6-1 and TRBJ2-1; TRBD2 aligns across 9 bases. The CDR3 extends over 12 amino acids. Germline V CDR1 and CDR2: MNHNS, SASEGT. The J segment lost 15 bases and the V segment lost 5 bases, leaving 8 bases of the junction unmatched. The CDR3 reads CASSRSGTSPFF. The CDR3 nucleotides read TGTGCCAGCAGTAGATCCGGGACTAGCCCGTTCTTC.

This clonotype was recorded a few times. The chain links TRBV5-1 to TRBJ1-1; D unresolved. The CDR3 runs to 14 residues. Germline CDR1 reads SGHRS; CDR2 reads YFSETQ. Trimming pared 4 bases from V and 5 bases from J, leaving 15 bases between. The CDR3 is CASSPQARETEAFF. The CDR3 DNA reads TGCGCCAGCAGCCCCCAGGCGCGGGAGACTGAAGCTTTCTTT. Drawing the rest from reference TRBV5-1 and TRBJ1-1, the complete variable domain is KAGVTQTPRYLIKTRGQQVTLSCSPISGHRSVSWYQQTPGQGLQFLFEYFSETQRNKGNFPGRFSGRQFSNSRSEMNVSTLELGDSALYLCASSPQARETEAFFGQGTRLTVV.

This clonotype was detected many times. The rearrangement joins TRBV3-1 to TRBJ2-3, with D uncertain. V lost 5 bases and J lost 2, with 2 bases in between. The CDR3 extends over 11 amino acids. Germline V CDR1 and CDR2: LGHDT, YNNKEL (reference sequence). CDR3 DNA: TGTGCCAGCAGCGACACAGATACGCAGTATTTT. Its translation: CASSDTDTQYF.

This chain uses TRBV14 with TRBJ2-1; 9 bases map to TRBD2. CDR3 length: 13 amino acids. CDR1 SGHDN and CDR2 FVKESK come from the germline V gene. V trimming: 5 bases; J trimming: 10 bases; junction bases outside the gene matches: 6. The CDR3 is CASSKFSGGEQFF. DNA for the CDR3: TGTGCCAGCAGCAAATTTAGCGGGGGCGAGCAGTTCTTC.

This clonotype was detected many times. The chain is built from TRBV12-3 or TRBV12-4 and TRBJ2-3; possibly TRBD2 for D (6 bases). Trimming took 6 bases from V and 4 from J, leaving 14 bases between them. The CDR3 consists of 14 residues. DNA for the CDR3: TGTGCCAGCAGCCCCCACGGGGGTGCAGATACGCAGTATTTT. It codes for CASSPHGGADTQYF.

The chain links TRBV18 to TRBJ2-2, with TRBD2 matching 10 bases. Germline V gene lookup returns CDR1 KGHSH and CDR2 LQKENI. Unmatched junction bases numbered 2, after V lost 2 bases and J lost 5 bases. This CDR3 has 15 residues. The CDR3, as DNA: TGTGCCAGCTCACCAACGACTAGCGGGACCGGGGAGCTGTTTTTT. This translates into CASSPTTSGTGELFF.

This clonotype appeared a few times. This chain uses TRBV20-1 with TRBJ2-1; D gene uncertain. The CDR3 runs 14 residues. The V gene lost 0 bases and the J gene lost 7 bases, with 13 bases spanning the gap. CDR1 is DFQATT, CDR2 SNEGSKA, per germline (reference sequence). The CDR3 DNA reads TGCAGTGCTAGAGAGCCCGGTCGAGTGAATGAGCAGTTCTTC. Translating it yields CSAREPGRVNEQFF.

CDR3 DNA sequence: TGTGCCTCCTCCCGGTCAGGTTCCTACGAGCAGTACTTC. Encoded protein: CASSRSGSYEQYF. The rearrangement joins TRBV6-5 to TRBJ2-7, with D unclear. V was clipped by 11 bases and J by 1 base, with 15 bases between them. Germline CDR1 is MNHEY and CDR2 is SVGAGI. This CDR3 region has 13 residues.

This sequence joins TRBV7-2 and TRBJ2-3; D possibly corresponds to TRBD2 (6 bases). V shed 4 bases and J shed 1 base, with 18 bases lying between them. The germline CDR1 and CDR2 sequences are SGHTA and FQGNSA. The CDR3 contains 17 residues. The CDR3 reads CASSSTQGLAGTDTQYF. CDR3 DNA: TGTGCCAGCAGCTCTACCCAGGGTTTAGCGGGCACAGATACGCAGTATTTT.